Listed here are 17 T cell receptor beta chains from one sample, sequenced in a study of T cell responses to AZD1222 COVID-19 vaccine. Using immunoSEQ multiplex PCR, the repertoire was profiled, and TCRdb retains in-frame clones only, with some absent. The sample lists 97,000 or so clones, roughly nine tenths occurring once. Sequences were derived from peripheral blood, sampled 28 days after the second AZD1222 dose. Receptor source: an adult who received the AZD1222 COVID-19 vaccine.

The chain recombines TRBV20-1 with TRBJ1-2; a weak D match, TRBD1 (6 bases). The CDR3 is 10 amino acids. Trimming removed 8 bases from V and 6 bases from J, with 10 bases in between. Germline CDR1 is DFQATT and CDR2 is SNEGSKA (reference sequence). The DNA of the CDR3 is TGCAGTTGGGGGGGCCATGGCTACACCTTC. As protein: CSWGGHGYTF.

The chain employs TRBV2 and TRBJ1-2, with D unclear. Per the germline V gene, CDR1 is SNHLY and CDR2 is FYNNEI. The CDR3 has 10 residues. V was trimmed by 8 bases and J by 4 bases, leaving 5 bases between them. CDR3: CASQTYGYTF. The DNA of the CDR3 is TGTGCCAGCCAGACCTATGGCTACACCTTC.

Only a few counts were recorded for this clone. This rearrangement joins TRBV28 to TRBJ1-2; maybe TRBD1 (6 bases). CDR3 length: 20 amino acids. Trimming took 3 bases from V and 7 from J, leaving 33 bases between them. Looked up from germline, CDR1 is MDHEN and CDR2 is SYDVKM. This CDR3 is CASSFPRTAGNMGSMGGYTF. The DNA of the CDR3 is TGTGCCAGCAGTTTCCCTAGGACAGCCGGAAATATGGGTAGTATGGGTGGCTACACCTTC.

The J gene is TRBJ2-2, the V gene TRBV19; D not resolved. CDR3 length: 11 residues. The V gene lost 5 bases and the J gene lost 5 bases, with 3 bases spanning the gap. Germline CDR1 LNHDA, CDR2 SQIVND (reference sequence). The CDR3 DNA reads as TGTGCCAGTAGTCGTACCGGGGAGCTGTTTTTT. Its protein product is CASSRTGELFF.

This rearrangement joins TRBV27 to TRBJ1-6, with a tentative D call TRBD1 (5 bases). The CDR3 has 16 residues. Germline V gene data show CDR1 as MNHEY and CDR2 as SMNVEV (reference sequence). Trimming took off 4 bases at V and 10 bases at J, with 20 bases between the two ends. The DNA of the CDR3 is TGTGCCAGCAGTTCATCATGGGACCTACGGGGGTCACCCCTCCACTTT. Its translation is CASSSSWDLRGSPLHF.

This chain connects TRBV19 to TRBJ2-7; perhaps TRBD2 as D (6 bases). The V gene's germline CDR1 is LNHDA and CDR2 SQIVND (reference sequence). The CDR3 spans 18 residues. With 5 bases removed from V and 0 bases from J, the gap between germline ends came to 23 bases. The CDR3 DNA follows: TGTGCCAGTAGTGCGCAATCAAATGGGGGGACTCTCTCCTACGAGCAGTACTTC. Amino acid sequence: CASSAQSNGGTLSYEQYF.

Only one count was recorded for this clone. V is TRBV9 and J is TRBJ1-2; 7 nucleotides line up with TRBD1. CDR1 is SGDLS, CDR2 YYNGEE, per germline. Unmatched junction bases numbered 7, after V lost 3 bases and J lost 5 bases. The CDR3 runs to 14 residues. CDR3 protein: CASSGRDSLYGYTF. CDR3 nucleotide sequence: TGTGCCAGCAGCGGCCGGGACAGCCTGTATGGCTACACCTTC.

V usage is TRBV18 and J usage is TRBJ2-1; 13 nucleotides align to TRBD2. Germline CDR1 reads KGHSH; CDR2 reads LQKENI. J gave up 8 bases and V 5 bases, and 15 bases lay outside the gene matches. The CDR3 loop spans 18 amino acids. Here the CDR3 DNA reads TGTGCCAGCTCAGAGGGACAGCCGGGACTAGCGGGATCCGATGAGCAGTTCTTC. Translation gives CASSEGQPGLAGSDEQFF.

The chain couples TRBV7-6 to TRBJ2-5; D ambiguous. V dropped 1 base and J dropped 5 bases, with 14 bases sitting between them. This CDR3 region has 15 residues. Germline assignment: CDR1 SGHVS and CDR2 FNYEAQ. Here the CDR3 DNA reads TGTGCCAGCAGCTTAGGACTCAGCCCTTGGGAGACCCAGTACTTC. It specifies CASSLGLSPWETQYF.

The chain employs TRBV27 and TRBJ2-7; 7 positions agree with TRBD2. Germline V CDR1 and CDR2: MNHEY, SMNVEV (reference sequence). The CDR3 runs 15 residues. J lost 5 bases, V lost 5 bases, and 12 bases had no gene match. The CDR3 DNA reads TGTGCCAGCAGTCCGTGGGGGACCCGGGGGGACGAGCAGTACTTC. Protein sequence: CASSPWGTRGDEQYF.

This sequence joins TRBV6-5 and TRBJ1-5, with D maybe TRBD1 (5 bases). Germline V gene sequence: CDR1 MNHEY, CDR2 SVGAGI. Deletions cut 8 bases from V and 6 bases from J, with 14 bases between. The CDR3 consists of 13 residues. The DNA of the CDR3 is TGTGCCAGCGAGACAGAGCCCATTCAGCCCCAGCATTTT. It encodes CASETEPIQPQHF.

The chain joins TRBV5-4 to TRBJ1-1, with a possible D match to TRBD1 (5 bases). The CDR3 length is 15 residues. V gave up 4 bases and J gave up 0 bases, with 13 bases separating them. CDR1 SGHNT and CDR2 YYREEE come from the germline V gene (reference sequence). The CDR3 bases are TGTGCCAGCAGCCGGGGGGGAGGGCTGAACACTGAAGCTTTCTTT. Residues: CASSRGGGLNTEAFF.

The V call is TRBV6-5, the J call TRBJ1-1; D is uncertain. The V and J ends lost 5 bases and 5 bases respectively, with 18 bases between them. CDR1 MNHEY and CDR2 SVGAGI come from the germline V gene. This CDR3 region has 15 residues. In DNA, the CDR3 is TGTGCCAGCAGTCAGGCCCGGGCCGATGGAACTGAAGCTTTCTTT. Its protein is CASSQARADGTEAFF.

The rearrangement joins TRBV25-1 to TRBJ1-6, with 9 bases identical to TRBD1. The germline V gene has CDR1 MGHDK and CDR2 SYGVNS. V dropped 3 bases and J dropped 4; count of bases not matched to a gene: 1. The CDR3 length is 15 residues. The CDR3 sequence is CASSEGQGYNSPLHF. DNA of the CDR3: TGTGCCAGCAGTGAGGGACAGGGATATAATTCACCCCTCCACTTT.

The V and J genes are TRBV28 and TRBJ1-1; unclear D gene. V was pared by 6 bases and J by 4 bases, with 18 bases between. The CDR3 consists of 15 residues. CDR1 is MDHEN, CDR2 SYDVKM, per germline. The CDR3 is CASSPFQGLGTEAFF. The CDR3, as DNA: TGTGCCAGCAGCCCTTTTCAAGGGCTGGGCACTGAAGCTTTCTTT.

The CDR3 protein is CALGGSSNSPLHF. DNA of the CDR3: TGTGCCTTAGGGGGGTCCAGTAATTCACCCCTCCACTTT. V usage is TRBV30 and J usage is TRBJ1-6; D may be TRBD1 (6 bases). Germline V gives CDR1 GTSNPN, CDR2 SVGIG (reference sequence). The length of the CDR3 is 13 residues. The V end was cut by 7 bases, the J end by 6 bases, with 13 bases between.

This clone was detected only a few times. CDR3 coding DNA: TGTGCCACCAGCAGAGATCTTCCCACCGGGGAGCTGTTTTTT. This translates into CATSRDLPTGELFF. The V gene is TRBV15, the J gene TRBJ2-2, with D uncertain. Trimming shortened V by 0 bases and J by 4 bases, and 6 bases separated the two germline ends. The CDR3 has 14 residues. Germline values: CDR1 LNHNV, CDR2 YYDKDF (reference sequence).